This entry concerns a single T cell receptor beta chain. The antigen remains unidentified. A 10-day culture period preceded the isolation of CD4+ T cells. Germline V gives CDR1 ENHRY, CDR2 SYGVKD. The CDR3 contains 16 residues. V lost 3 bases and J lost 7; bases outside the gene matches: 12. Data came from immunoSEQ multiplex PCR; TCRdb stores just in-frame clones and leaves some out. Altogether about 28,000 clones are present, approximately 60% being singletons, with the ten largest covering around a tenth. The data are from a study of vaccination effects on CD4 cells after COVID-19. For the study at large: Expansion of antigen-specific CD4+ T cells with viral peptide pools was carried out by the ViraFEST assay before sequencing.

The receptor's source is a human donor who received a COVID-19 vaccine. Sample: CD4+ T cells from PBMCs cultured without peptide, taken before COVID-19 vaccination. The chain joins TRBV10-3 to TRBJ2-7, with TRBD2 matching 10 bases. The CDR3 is CAISDHPSGSWEEQYF. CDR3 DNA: TGTGCCATCAGTGACCATCCTAGCGGGAGTTGGGAAGAGCAGTACTTC.